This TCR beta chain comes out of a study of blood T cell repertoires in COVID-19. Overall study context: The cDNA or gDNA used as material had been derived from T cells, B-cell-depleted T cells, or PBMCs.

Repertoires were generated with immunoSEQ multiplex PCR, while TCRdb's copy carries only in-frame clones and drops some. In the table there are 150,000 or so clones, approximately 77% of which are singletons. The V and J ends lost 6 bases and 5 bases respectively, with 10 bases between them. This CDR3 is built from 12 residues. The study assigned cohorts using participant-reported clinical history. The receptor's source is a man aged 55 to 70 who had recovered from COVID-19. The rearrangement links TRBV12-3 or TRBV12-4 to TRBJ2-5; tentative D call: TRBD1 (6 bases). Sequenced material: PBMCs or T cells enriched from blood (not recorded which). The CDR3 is CASSRTVETQYF. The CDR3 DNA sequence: TGTGCCAGCAGCCGGACAGTTGAGACCCAGTACTTC.